This TCR beta chain was retrieved from a study of T-cell reconstitution after alpha-beta-depleted transplantation in children. Overall study findings and caveats: About two months after transplant, alpha-beta T cells reportedly came from several hundred expanded graft clones. One year after transplant, T-cell counts and diversity came mostly from newly produced T cells. Surviving recipient T cells and thymic progenitors underlay high day-60 TCRbeta diversity in some patients.

Trimming left V 6 bases short and J 2 bases short, with 11 bases between. This CDR3 is built from 14 residues. Unique molecular identifiers were incorporated into the prepared TCRbeta library. TCRdb recomputed calls from the PCR reads with MiXCR, one row per CDR3 protein. The sample lists fewer than 1 million distinct CDR3 sequences; approximately 15% were seen once. This clonotype has at least ten counts. Antigen: not known. This sample comprised PBMCs, mostly from graft donor cells, obtained 360 days after TCRalphabeta/CD19-depleted stem cell transplant. The V call is TRBV12-3 or TRBV12-4, the J call TRBJ1-3; D unresolved. This clonotype was sampled from a male patient between 5 and 17 years old who had a stem cell transplant for acute lymphoblastic leukemia, so the T cells may come from the graft donor. CDR3 residues: CASSRIVAGNTIYF. CDR3 DNA sequence: TGTGCCAGCAGCAGGATTGTGGCTGGAAACACCATATATTTT.